This passage covers 18 T cell receptor beta chains from one sample sequenced in a study of graft-versus-host responses after intestinal transplantation. Data came from immunoSEQ multiplex PCR; TCRdb stores just in-frame clones and leaves some out. There are about 71,000 clones in the sample; approximately 94% occur only once, and around 0.53% lies in the top ten. Antigen specificity for these receptors is unknown. Sequenced here: unstimulated CD8+ T cells sorted from spleen or lymph node cells, sampled before intestinal transplant. These receptor sequences come from a human donor who received an intestinal transplant.

The chain employs TRBV28 and TRBJ1-5, with a tentative D call TRBD1 (5 bases). Germline V lookup: CDR1 MDHEN, CDR2 SYDVKM. The CDR3 is made up of 18 amino acids. V was clipped by 3 bases and J by 4 bases, with 22 bases between them. Written as DNA, the CDR3 is TGTGCCAGCAGTTTCCGCGGCGTTCGGGGAGGGGATAATCAGCCCCAGCATTTT. This gives the protein CASSFRGVRGGDNQPQHF.

V and J are TRBV21-1 and TRBJ1-2. TRBV21-1 represents a pseudogene. The CDR3 is 17 amino acids. As DNA, the CDR3 is TGTGCCAGCAGCAACTGCCGGGACCTACGAGCTAACTATGGCTACACCTTC. Protein sequence: CASSNCRDLRANYGYTF.

For the CDR3, the DNA is TGTGCCAGCAGTGAACAGGACACCGGGGAGCTGTTTTTT. Amino acids: CASSEQDTGELFF. The gene calls are TRBV6-1 and TRBJ2-2; D is unresolved. From germline, CDR1 is MNHNS and CDR2 SASEGT. The CDR3 runs 13 residues. V shed 2 bases and J shed 3 bases, with 4 bases lying between them.

The chain is built from TRBV10-2 and TRBJ2-2, with unresolved D. Germline loops: CDR1 WSHSY, CDR2 SAAADI. The length of the CDR3 is 14 residues. Trimming left V 2 bases short and J 4 bases short, with 8 bases between. CDR3 nucleotide sequence: TGCGCCAGCAGTGAGCCCACAAGCACCGGGGAGCTGTTTTTT. This sequence encodes CASSEPTSTGELFF.

The V call is TRBV7-3, the J call TRBJ2-1; D tentatively fits TRBD1 or TRBD2 (5 bases each). CDR3 size: 15 residues. V lost 1 base and J 6 bases, leaving 13 bases between the germline ends. Germline CDR1 is SGHTA and CDR2 is FQGTGA. The CDR3 sequence: CASSLKRGNLNEQFF. The CDR3 DNA reads TGTGCCAGCAGCTTAAAGAGGGGTAATCTCAATGAGCAGTTCTTC. The whole variable domain, filled in from reference TRBV7-3 and TRBJ2-1, reads GAGVSQTPSNKVTEKGKYVELRCDPISGHTALYWYRQSLGQGPEFLIYFQGTGAADDSGLPNDRFFAVRPEGSVSTLKIQRTERGDSAVYLCASSLKRGNLNEQFFGPGTRLTVL.

V gene TRBV12-5 combines with J gene TRBJ2-7; no reliable D call. Trimming took off 2 bases at V and 5 bases at J, with 10 bases between the two ends. The CDR3 is 13 residues long. Germline CDR1 is LGHNT and CDR2 is FRNRAP. The CDR3: CASGLSDRDEQYF. For the CDR3, the DNA is TGTGCTAGTGGTTTGAGCGATAGGGACGAGCAGTACTTC.

This clone was observed a few times. V gene TRBV7-9 combines with J gene TRBJ1-5; D is undetermined. Trimming cost V 1 base and J 6 bases, with 4 bases left between them. CDR1 is SEHNR, CDR2 FQNEAQ, per germline (reference sequence). The CDR3 runs 12 residues. Here the CDR3 reads CASSLEGQPQHF. The CDR3 nucleotides read TGTGCCAGCAGCTTAGAGGGTCAGCCCCAGCATTTT.

The gene calls are TRBV6-5 and TRBJ2-1; 7 nucleotides agree with TRBD2. The CDR3 sequence is 15 residues long. V was clipped by 6 bases and J by 0 bases; unmatched bases: 5. Germline CDR1 and CDR2: MNHEY and SVGAGI. CDR3 residues: CASSARDYSYNEQFF. The CDR3 region has the DNA TGTGCCAGCAGCGCTCGGGACTACTCCTACAATGAGCAGTTCTTC.

The chain recombines TRBV11-3 with TRBJ2-3; 9 bases align to TRBD2. CDR1 is SGHNT and CDR2 is YENEEA in the germline V gene. The trim removed 4 bases at V and 4 bases at J, leaving 15 bases unmatched. This CDR3 is 18 amino acids long. CDR3 bases: TGTGCCAGCAGCTCCCCCGGAGATAGCGGGAGTGTGGCAGATACGCAGTATTTT. It specifies CASSSPGDSGSVADTQYF.

The V call is TRBV7-9, the J call TRBJ2-1; the match to TRBD2 covers 8 bases. This CDR3 has 18 residues. V was pared by 5 bases and J by 7 bases, with 19 bases of the junction left unmatched. The germline V gene encodes CDR1 SEHNR and CDR2 FQNEAQ (reference sequence). The CDR3 region is CASSPPGSGGPNWNEQFF. The CDR3, as DNA: TGTGCCAGCAGCCCTCCTGGGTCGGGAGGGCCTAATTGGAATGAGCAGTTCTTC.

The CDR3 sequence: CASSLALRDPTLLGWYGYTF. The CDR3 DNA reads as TGTGCCAGCAGCTTAGCGCTCCGTGATCCTACCCTCTTGGGATGGTATGGCTACACCTTC. This chain joins TRBV7-8 and TRBJ1-2; unclear D gene. CDR1 SGHVS and CDR2 FQNEAQ come from the germline V gene. The CDR3 is made up of 20 amino acids. Trimming took 0 bases from V and 5 from J, leaving 28 bases between them.

The V and J genes are TRBV25-1 and TRBJ2-3; 13 bases fit TRBD2. Germline V lookup: CDR1 MGHDK, CDR2 SYGVNS. Germline trimming cut 3 bases from V and 4 bases from J; bases unmatched to any gene: 4. This CDR3 is 16 amino acids long. CDR3 protein: CASSEGTSGIADTQYF. The DNA for the CDR3 is TGTGCCAGCAGTGAGGGGACTAGCGGGATTGCAGATACGCAGTATTTT.

The chain employs TRBV7-9 and TRBJ2-5; no firm D call. The DNA end is more similar to TRBJ2-7, so the J call may be wrong. CDR1 is SEHNR, CDR2 FQNEAQ, per germline (reference sequence). There are 14 residues in the CDR3. CDR3 bases: TGTGCCAGCAGCCCCCCTGGCGGTGGATACGAGCAGTACTTC. Protein sequence: CASSPPGGGYEQYF.

This chain joins TRBV30 and TRBJ2-1; 8 positions agree with TRBD2. Trimming removed 2 bases from V and 4 bases from J; junction bases left unmatched: 7. The CDR3 loop spans 15 amino acids. Germline CDR1 GTSNPN, CDR2 SVGIG (reference sequence). The CDR3 nucleotides read TGTGCCTGGAGTCCTACTAGCGGAGCTTACAATGAGCAGTTCTTC. It encodes CAWSPTSGAYNEQFF.

V and J are TRBV27 and TRBJ2-3; 10 bases are shared with TRBD2. The length of the CDR3 is 16 residues. Per germline, CDR1 MNHEY and CDR2 SMNVEV (reference sequence). V trimming: 0 bases; J trimming: 4 bases; junction bases outside the gene matches: 4. CDR3 sequence reads: CASSLSLAGVPDTQYF. DNA for the CDR3: TGTGCCAGCAGTTTATCTCTAGCGGGAGTCCCAGATACGCAGTATTTT.

This clone was detected once. The chain employs TRBV12-2 and TRBJ2-7; the table names TRBD2, a call not compared with the DNA. TRBV12-2 is a recognized pseudogene. This CDR3 region has 13 residues. CDR3 coding DNA: TGTGCAAGTCGTACACCCGACCGAGGCGAGCAGTACTTC. Residues: CASRTPDRGEQYF.

This sequence joins TRBV28 and TRBJ2-7, with TRBD2 matching over 14 bases. This CDR3 is built from 14 residues. Germline V gives CDR1 MDHEN, CDR2 SYDVKM. J gave up 6 bases and V 6 bases, and 4 bases lay outside the gene matches. CDR3 in amino acids: CASRRTSGRSEQYF. Here the CDR3 DNA reads TGTGCCAGCAGAAGGACTAGCGGGAGGAGCGAGCAGTACTTC.

The chain is built from TRBV7-3 and TRBJ1-1, with D tentatively TRBD1 (5 bases). The CDR3 consists of 11 residues. Trimming pared 4 bases from V and 8 bases from J, leaving 8 bases between. Germline CDR1 reads SGHTA; CDR2 reads FQGTGA. The CDR3: CASSSGREAFF. DNA for the CDR3: TGTGCCAGCAGCTCGGGACGGGAAGCTTTCTTT. Together with reference TRBV7-3 and TRBJ1-1, the CDR3 gives the full variable domain: GAGVSQTPSNKVTEKGKYVELRCDPISGHTALYWYRQSLGQGPEFLIYFQGTGAADDSGLPNDRFFAVRPEGSVSTLKIQRTERGDSAVYLCASSSGREAFFGQGTRLTVV.